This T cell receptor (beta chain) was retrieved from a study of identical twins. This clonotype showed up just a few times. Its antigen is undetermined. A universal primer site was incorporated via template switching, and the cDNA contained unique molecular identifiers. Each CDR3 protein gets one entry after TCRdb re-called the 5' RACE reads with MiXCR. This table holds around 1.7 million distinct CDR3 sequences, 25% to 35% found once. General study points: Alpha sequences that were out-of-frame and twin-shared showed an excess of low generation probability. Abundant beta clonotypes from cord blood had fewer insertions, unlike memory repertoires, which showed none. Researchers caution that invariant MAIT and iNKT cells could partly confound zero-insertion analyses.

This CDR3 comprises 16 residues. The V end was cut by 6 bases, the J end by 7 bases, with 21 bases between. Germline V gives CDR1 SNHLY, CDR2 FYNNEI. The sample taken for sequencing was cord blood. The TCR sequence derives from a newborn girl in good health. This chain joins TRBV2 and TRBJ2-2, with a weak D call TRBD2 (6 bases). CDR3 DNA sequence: TGTGCCAGCAGCCCATGGGACTCTCGGAAGGACGGGGAGCTGTTTTTT. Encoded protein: CASSPWDSRKDGELFF.